The 20 T cell receptor beta chains in this list originate from one sample, sequenced in a study of blood T cell repertoires in COVID-19. TCRdb keeps only in-frame clones here, not all; method: immunoSEQ multiplex PCR. In the table there are 40,000 to 65,000 clones, about three quarters of which are singletons. Sequencing used peripheral blood. Every receptor here comes from a human donor with active or convalescent COVID-19. The donor label of this sample is uncertain.

The chain is built from TRBV4-3 and TRBJ2-7, with D maybe TRBD2 (5 bases). The ends were cut back, 0 bases at V and 5 bases at J, with 11 bases in the middle. Germline V gene sequence: CDR1 LGHNA, CDR2 YSLEER. This CDR3 comprises 14 residues. The CDR3 reads CASSQDGVGDEQYF. The CDR3 coding sequence is TGCGCCAGCAGCCAAGACGGGGTTGGGGACGAGCAGTACTTC.

This sequence joins TRBV11-3 and TRBJ2-1, with D maybe TRBD2 (6 bases). CDR1 SGHNT and CDR2 YENEEA come from the germline V gene. V lost 1 base to trimming and J lost 6 bases, with 10 bases between them. The CDR3 contains 14 residues. The CDR3 reads CASSLGSGGNEQFF. In nucleotides, the CDR3 is TGTGCCAGCAGCTTAGGATCCGGGGGCAATGAGCAGTTCTTC.

This chain joins TRBV18 and TRBJ2-3, with D possibly TRBD2 on 6 matching bases. Trimming took off 6 bases at V and 5 bases at J, with 18 bases between the two ends. The germline gives CDR1 KGHSH, CDR2 LQKENI. The CDR3 length is 15 residues. The CDR3 protein is CASSDGSLGRDTQYF. In DNA form, the CDR3 reads TGTGCCAGCTCCGACGGGAGCTTAGGCCGAGATACGCAGTATTTT.

The rearrangement links TRBV7-9 to TRBJ1-2; D not certain. In germline, CDR1 is SEHNR, CDR2 FQNEAQ (reference sequence). The CDR3 consists of 12 residues. The V end was cut by 5 bases, the J end by 4 bases, with 8 bases between. CDR3 sequence (DNA): TGTGCCAGCAGCCCCGAGGGCTATGGCTACACCTTC. Its translation is CASSPEGYGYTF.

This clone was seen a single time. The chain uses TRBV3-1 (or the pseudogene TRBV3-2) and TRBJ1-2; D perhaps matches TRBD1 (5 bases). V was cut by 5 bases and J by 3 bases, with 16 bases left in between. The V gene's germline CDR1 is LGHDT and CDR2 YNNKEL (reference sequence). This CDR3 spans 15 amino acids. CDR3 protein: CASSFRGSSYYGYTF. The CDR3 nucleotides read TGTGCCAGCAGCTTTCGGGGGTCGTCCTACTATGGCTACACCTTC.

The chain recombines TRBV18 with TRBJ1-5, with 8 nucleotides matching TRBD1. CDR1 and CDR2 (germline): KGHSH, LQKENI. This CDR3 region has 14 residues. Germline trimming cut 3 bases from V and 7 bases from J; bases unmatched to any gene: 5. CDR3 sequence: CASSPDRDGQPQHF. CDR3 sequence (DNA): TGTGCCAGCTCACCGGACAGGGACGGGCAGCCCCAGCATTTT.

The chain is built from TRBV9 and TRBJ2-7; 9 nucleotides align to TRBD1. The trim removed 3 bases at V and 4 bases at J, leaving 8 bases unmatched. Germline lookup yields CDR1 SGDLS and CDR2 YYNGEE. CDR3 length equals 15 residues. CDR3 region: CASSATGGGGYEQYF. The CDR3, as DNA: TGTGCCAGCAGCGCCACAGGGGGCGGCGGATACGAGCAGTACTTC. Complete variable domain (other parts from reference TRBV9 and TRBJ2-7): DSGVTQTPKHLITATGQRVTLRCSPRSGDLSVYWYQQSLDQGLQFLIQYYNGEERAKGNILERFSAQQFPDLHSELNLSSLELGDSALYFCASSATGGGGYEQYFGPGTRLTVT.

The rearrangement uses TRBV6-5 and TRBJ1-5; a weak D match, TRBD1 (6 bases). This CDR3 has 15 amino acids. V gave up 6 bases and J gave up 1 base, with 13 bases separating them. In germline, CDR1 is MNHEY, CDR2 SVGAGI. This chain's CDR3 is CASRRVGTSNQPQHF. The CDR3, as DNA: TGTGCCAGCAGGCGCGTGGGGACAAGCAATCAGCCCCAGCATTTT.

The chain joins TRBV9 to TRBJ2-3; tentatively, D is TRBD2 (7 bases). The germline V gene encodes CDR1 SGDLS and CDR2 YYNGEE. Deletions cut 3 bases from V and 3 bases from J, with 20 bases between. CDR3 size: 17 residues. CDR3 loop: CASSAMGGGRRTDTQYF. The DNA of the CDR3 is TGTGCCAGCAGCGCCATGGGGGGCGGGAGACGGACAGATACGCAGTATTTT.

The chain joins TRBV19 to TRBJ2-1; 11 bases line up with TRBD2. This CDR3 has 14 amino acids. J was trimmed by 9 bases and V by 8 bases; bases with no gene match: 9. Germline CDR1 LNHDA, CDR2 SQIVND (reference sequence). CDR3 DNA: TGTGCCAGTGGAATAGCGGGAGGGCGGTCTGAGCAGTTCTTC. It codes for CASGIAGGRSEQFF.

The J gene is TRBJ2-7, the V gene TRBV2; a possible D gene is TRBD2 (5 bases). V was trimmed by 6 bases and J by 2 bases, leaving 11 bases between them. CDR3 length equals 13 residues. CDR1 is SNHLY and CDR2 is FYNNEI in the germline V gene. In DNA form, the CDR3 reads TGTGCCAGCAGCCGAGGGTCCACCTACGAGCAGTACTTC. Residues: CASSRGSTYEQYF.

The chain recombines TRBV11-2 with TRBJ2-1; 11 bases are shared with TRBD2. V shed 4 bases, J shed 9 bases, and the junction held 5 bases outside the gene matches. The CDR3 covers 14 residues. Per germline, CDR1 SGHAT and CDR2 FQNNGV. CDR3 DNA: TGTGCCAGCAGCTCGGGACTAGCGGTGGGTGAGCAGTTCTTC. Its protein is CASSSGLAVGEQFF.

The V call is TRBV5-8, the J call TRBJ2-1; 10 bases fit TRBD2. With 4 bases clipped from V and 4 bases from J, the junction kept 5 bases outside the gene matches. Germline V gene data show CDR1 as SGHTS and CDR2 as YDEGEE. The CDR3 runs to 15 residues. The CDR3 is CASSLGLAVYNEQFF. CDR3 nucleotides: TGTGCCAGCAGCCTCGGACTAGCGGTATACAATGAGCAGTTCTTC. Full variable domain (outside the CDR3, taken from reference TRBV5-8 and TRBJ2-1): EAGVTQSPTHLIKTRGQQATLRCSPISGHTSVYWYQQALGLGLQFLLWYDEGEERNRGNFPPRFSGRQFPNYSSELNVNALELEDSALYLCASSLGLAVYNEQFFGPGTRLTVL.

This clone was observed a handful of times. This rearrangement joins TRBV7-9 to TRBJ1-4; 10 nucleotides line up with TRBD1. The CDR3 totals 14 residues. Trimming at V came to 5 bases and at J to 7 bases, leaving 4 bases not matched to a gene. Germline V gene data show CDR1 as SEHNR and CDR2 as FQNEAQ (reference sequence). This CDR3 is CASSQGQGLEKLFF. The CDR3 region has the DNA TGTGCCAGCAGCCAGGGACAGGGGCTTGAAAAACTGTTTTTT.

V is TRBV25-1 and J is TRBJ2-1, with 12 bases that match TRBD2. Per germline, CDR1 MGHDK and CDR2 SYGVNS. The CDR3 is made up of 17 amino acids. Trimming removed 3 bases from V and 0 bases from J; junction bases left unmatched: 3. The CDR3 reads CASSDLAGGRSYNEQFF. The CDR3 DNA is TGTGCCAGCAGTGACCTAGCGGGAGGGCGCTCCTACAATGAGCAGTTCTTC.

This clone was detected many times. The chain combines TRBV3-1 (or the pseudogene TRBV3-2) with TRBJ2-3; D is possibly TRBD2 (5 bases). V lost 3 bases, J lost 7 bases, and 11 bases lay in between. From germline, CDR1 is LGHDT and CDR2 YNNKEL (reference sequence). The CDR3 runs 13 residues. The CDR3 protein is CASSQSGLHTQYF. The CDR3 DNA reads as TGTGCCAGCAGCCAGTCAGGACTTCATACGCAGTATTTT.

The V call is TRBV20-1, the J call TRBJ1-4; tentative D call: TRBD1 (5 bases). The CDR3 has 11 residues. From germline, CDR1 is DFQATT and CDR2 SNEGSKA (reference sequence). Trimming shortened V by 6 bases and J by 7 bases, and 9 bases separated the two germline ends. CDR3 loop: CSAGGPEKLFF. CDR3 nucleotides: TGCAGTGCGGGGGGACCTGAAAAACTGTTTTTT.

V usage is TRBV27 and J usage is TRBJ2-1; tentatively, D is TRBD1 (5 bases). CDR1 is MNHEY and CDR2 is SMNVEV in the germline V gene (reference sequence). V lost 2 bases and J lost 5, with 10 bases in between. This CDR3 spans 14 amino acids. CDR3 DNA sequence: TGTGCCAGCAGTTTACCGGCAGGGCACAATGAGCAGTTCTTC. Its protein is CASSLPAGHNEQFF.

V usage is TRBV27 and J usage is TRBJ1-2; 9 bases fit TRBD1. The CDR3 totals 14 residues. Germline lookup yields CDR1 MNHEY and CDR2 SMNVEV (reference sequence). V lost 6 bases and J lost 4; bases outside the gene matches: 6. The chain's CDR3 is CASSSGTGFYGYTF. CDR3 sequence (DNA): TGTGCCAGCAGCAGCGGGACAGGGTTCTATGGCTACACCTTC.

The rearrangement joins TRBV5-1 to TRBJ1-2; D is undetermined. The V end lost 4 bases, the J end lost 8 bases, and 15 bases lay between the germline ends. Germline loops: CDR1 SGHRS, CDR2 YFSETQ. The CDR3 contains 13 residues. The CDR3 bases are TGCGCCAGCAGCCCCGGACCCTCGGGGGGCTACACCTTC. It is translated as CASSPGPSGGYTF.